These 8 T cell receptor beta chains came from one sample sequenced in a study of T cells expressing NK-cell markers. One entry per CDR3 protein, without DNA, is what TCRdb gives after re-calling the 5' RACE reads. This sample's clone table lists a few hundred thousand distinct CDR3 sequences. Sequenced material: blood T cells: a sorted CD56 or NKG2C T cell subset, CD4+ or CD8+ T cells, or bulk PBMC T cells (not recorded which). These receptors came from a man in his late teens or twenties in good health.

The J gene is TRBJ2-2, the V gene TRBV29-1; TCRdb names TRBD2, which stays unverified in the absence of DNA. The CDR3 is 15 residues long. Germline CDR1 and CDR2: SQVTM and ANQGSEA. CDR3 sequence: CSVLRGGRSAGELFF.

This chain links TRBV12-3 or TRBV12-4 with TRBJ2-2. CDR3 length: 14 residues. CDR3 amino acids: CASSPRRDTGELFF.

The chain combines TRBV25-1 with TRBJ1-3. Per the germline V gene, CDR1 is MGHDK and CDR2 is SYGVNS. The CDR3 has 14 residues. The CDR3 region is CASSTTLSGNTIYF.

The rearrangement uses TRBV24-1 and TRBJ2-3; with no DNA, the TCRdb D assignment of TRBD1 cannot be verified. The CDR3 length is 17 residues. In germline, CDR1 is KGHDR, CDR2 SFDVKD. CDR3 in amino acids: CATSDSGGRRITDTQYF.

The chain is built from TRBV9 and TRBJ2-4; the TCRdb call, TRBD2, lacks DNA for checking. The CDR3 totals 16 residues. Germline CDR1 and CDR2: SGDLS and YYNGEE. The CDR3 is CASSPREGRAKNIQYF.

The chain joins TRBV5-1 to TRBJ2-7; TCRdb's D call of TRBD1 is untestable without DNA. The V gene's germline CDR1 is SGHRS and CDR2 YFSETQ. The CDR3 is 16 residues long. The CDR3 is CASSLRSWDPTYEQYF.

The chain combines TRBV4-1 with TRBJ2-1; absent DNA, TCRdb's TRBD2 call cannot be checked. The length of the CDR3 is 15 residues. The germline CDR1 and CDR2 sequences are MGHRA and YSYEKL. The CDR3: CASSQGRLGREFEFF.

The CDR3 loop is CATNLSGDQETQYF. This chain uses TRBV10-3 with TRBJ2-5; TCRdb selects TRBD2, and the lack of DNA leaves this call unchecked. CDR3 length: 14 amino acids. Germline CDR1 ENHRY, CDR2 SYGVKD.